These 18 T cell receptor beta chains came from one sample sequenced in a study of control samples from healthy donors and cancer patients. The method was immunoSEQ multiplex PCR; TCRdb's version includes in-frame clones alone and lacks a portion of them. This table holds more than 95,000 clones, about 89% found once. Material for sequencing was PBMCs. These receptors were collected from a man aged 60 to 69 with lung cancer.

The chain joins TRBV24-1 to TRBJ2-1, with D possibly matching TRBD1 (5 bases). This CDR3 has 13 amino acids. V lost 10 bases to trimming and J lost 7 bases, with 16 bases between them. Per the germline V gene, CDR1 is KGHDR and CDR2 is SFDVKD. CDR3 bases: TGTGCCACTCAATATGGCAGGGATAATGAGCAGTTCTTC. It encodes CATQYGRDNEQFF.

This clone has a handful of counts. Here the CDR3 DNA reads TGTGCCAGCAGCAAATATATAAAGGCCCCGGGTCAGCCCCAGCATTTT. Amino acids: CASSKYIKAPGQPQHF. The V and J genes are TRBV21-1 and TRBJ1-5. TRBV21-1 is an annotated pseudogene. The CDR3 is made up of 16 amino acids.

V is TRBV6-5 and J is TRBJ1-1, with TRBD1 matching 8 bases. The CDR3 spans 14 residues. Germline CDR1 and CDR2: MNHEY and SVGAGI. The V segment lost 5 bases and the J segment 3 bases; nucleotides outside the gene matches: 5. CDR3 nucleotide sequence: TGTGCCAGCAGTCGGACAGGGCGGGACACTGAAGCTTTCTTT. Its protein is CASSRTGRDTEAFF.

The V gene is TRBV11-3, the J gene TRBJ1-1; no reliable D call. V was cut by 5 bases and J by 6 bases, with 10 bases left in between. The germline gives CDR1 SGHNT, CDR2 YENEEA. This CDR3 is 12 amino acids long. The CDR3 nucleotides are TGTGCCAGCAGCCATGGCGATGCTGAAGCTTTCTTT. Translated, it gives CASSHGDAEAFF.

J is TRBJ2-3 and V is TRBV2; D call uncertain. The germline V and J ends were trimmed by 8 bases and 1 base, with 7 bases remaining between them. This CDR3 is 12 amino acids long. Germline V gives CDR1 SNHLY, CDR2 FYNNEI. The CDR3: CASGYGTDTQYF. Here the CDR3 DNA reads TGTGCCAGCGGGTACGGCACAGATACGCAGTATTTT.

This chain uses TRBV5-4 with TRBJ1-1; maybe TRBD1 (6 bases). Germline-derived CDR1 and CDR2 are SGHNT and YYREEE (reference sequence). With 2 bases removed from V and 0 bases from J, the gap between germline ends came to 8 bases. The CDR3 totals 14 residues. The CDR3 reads CASSLGGLNTEAFF. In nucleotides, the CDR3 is TGTGCCAGCAGCTTAGGGGGTCTGAACACTGAAGCTTTCTTT. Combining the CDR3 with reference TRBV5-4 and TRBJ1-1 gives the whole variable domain ETGVTQSPTHLIKTRGQQVTLRCSSQSGHNTVSWYQQALGQGPQFIFQYYREEENGRGNFPPRFSGLQFPNYSSELNVNALELDDSALYLCASSLGGLNTEAFFGQGTRLTVV.

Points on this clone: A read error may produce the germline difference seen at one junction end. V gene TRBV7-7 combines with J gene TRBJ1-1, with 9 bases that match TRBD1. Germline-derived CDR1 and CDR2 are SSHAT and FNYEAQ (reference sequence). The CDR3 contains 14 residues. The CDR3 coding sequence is TGTGCCGGCAGCAAGATGGGACAGGGCACTGAAGCTTTCTTT. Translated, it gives CAGSKMGQGTEAFF.

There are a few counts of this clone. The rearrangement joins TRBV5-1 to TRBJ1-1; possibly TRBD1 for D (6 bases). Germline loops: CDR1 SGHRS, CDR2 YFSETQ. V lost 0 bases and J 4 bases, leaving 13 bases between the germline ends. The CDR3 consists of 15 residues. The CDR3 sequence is CASSLVGGSVTEAFF. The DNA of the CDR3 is TGCGCCAGCAGCTTGGTAGGGGGGAGCGTCACTGAAGCTTTCTTT.

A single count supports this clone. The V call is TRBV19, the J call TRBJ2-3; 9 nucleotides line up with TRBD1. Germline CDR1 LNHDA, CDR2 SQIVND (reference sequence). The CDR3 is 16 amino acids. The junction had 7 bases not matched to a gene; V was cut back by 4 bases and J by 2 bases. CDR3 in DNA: TGTGCCAGTAGTACCGGACAGGGGAGATACACAGATACGCAGTATTTT. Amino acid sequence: CASSTGQGRYTDTQYF.

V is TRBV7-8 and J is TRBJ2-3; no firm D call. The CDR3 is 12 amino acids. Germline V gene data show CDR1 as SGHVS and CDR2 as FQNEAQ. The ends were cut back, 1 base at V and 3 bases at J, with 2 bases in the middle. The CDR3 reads CASSLGTDTQYF. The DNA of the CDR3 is TGTGCCAGCAGCTTAGGGACAGATACGCAGTATTTT.

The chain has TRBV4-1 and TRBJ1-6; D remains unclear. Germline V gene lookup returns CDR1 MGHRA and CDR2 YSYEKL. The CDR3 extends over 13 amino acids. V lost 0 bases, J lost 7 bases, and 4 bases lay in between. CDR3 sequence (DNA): TGCGCCAGCAGCCAAGAGAGGAATTCACCCCTCCACTTT. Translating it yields CASSQERNSPLHF.

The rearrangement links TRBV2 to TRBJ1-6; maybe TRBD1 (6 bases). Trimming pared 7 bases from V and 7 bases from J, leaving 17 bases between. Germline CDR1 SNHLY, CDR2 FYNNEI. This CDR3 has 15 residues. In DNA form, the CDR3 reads TGTGCCAGCATCGGAGGAACAGGGTTCAATTCACCCCTCCACTTT. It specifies CASIGGTGFNSPLHF.

CDR3 in amino acids: CASSIQGLANQPQHF. CDR3 nucleotide sequence: TGTGCCAGCAGTATCCAGGGATTGGCCAATCAGCCCCAGCATTTT. The chain has TRBV27 and TRBJ1-5; tentative D call: TRBD1 (5 bases). Deletions cut 5 bases from V and 3 bases from J, with 14 bases between. The germline V gene encodes CDR1 MNHEY and CDR2 SMNVEV (reference sequence). This CDR3 is built from 15 residues.

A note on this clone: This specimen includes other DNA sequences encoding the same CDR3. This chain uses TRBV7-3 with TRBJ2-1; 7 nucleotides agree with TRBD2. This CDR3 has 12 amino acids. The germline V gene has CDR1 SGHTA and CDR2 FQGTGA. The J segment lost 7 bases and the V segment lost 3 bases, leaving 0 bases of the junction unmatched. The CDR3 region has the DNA TGTGCCAGCAGCTTTAGCGGGAATGAGCAGTTCTTC. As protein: CASSFSGNEQFF.

The CDR3 reads CSASSAKEQYV. In DNA, the CDR3 is TGCAGTGCTTCGTCGGCGAAAGAGCAGTACGTC. The J gene is TRBJ2-7, the V gene TRBV20-1; no firm D call. The germline CDR1 and CDR2 sequences are DFQATT and SNEGSKA (reference sequence). CDR3 length: 11 residues. V dropped 5 bases and J dropped 7 bases, with 12 bases sitting between them.

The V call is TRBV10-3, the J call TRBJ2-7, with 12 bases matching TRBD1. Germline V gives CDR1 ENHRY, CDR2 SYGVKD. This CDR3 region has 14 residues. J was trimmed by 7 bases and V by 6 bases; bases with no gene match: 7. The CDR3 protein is CAISNRDRGLEQYF. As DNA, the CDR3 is TGTGCCATCAGCAACCGGGACAGGGGGCTGGAGCAGTACTTC.

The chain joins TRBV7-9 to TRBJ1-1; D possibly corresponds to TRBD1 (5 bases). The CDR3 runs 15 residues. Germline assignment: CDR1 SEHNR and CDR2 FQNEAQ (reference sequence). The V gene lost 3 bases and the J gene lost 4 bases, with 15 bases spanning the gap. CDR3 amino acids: CASSFVSGGGTEAFF. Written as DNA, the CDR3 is TGTGCCAGCAGCTTTGTTTCGGGGGGGGGCACTGAAGCTTTCTTT.

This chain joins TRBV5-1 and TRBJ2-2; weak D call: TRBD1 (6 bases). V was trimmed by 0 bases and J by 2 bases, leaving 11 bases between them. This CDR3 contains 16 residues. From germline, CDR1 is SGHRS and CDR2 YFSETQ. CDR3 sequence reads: CASSLAGHSNTGELFF. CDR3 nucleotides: TGCGCCAGCAGCTTGGCGGGACACAGCAACACCGGGGAGCTGTTTTTT. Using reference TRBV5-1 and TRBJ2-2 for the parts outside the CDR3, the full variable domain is KAGVTQTPRYLIKTRGQQVTLSCSPISGHRSVSWYQQTPGQGLQFLFEYFSETQRNKGNFPGRFSGRQFSNSRSEMNVSTLELGDSALYLCASSLAGHSNTGELFFGEGSRLTVL.